This entry features one TCR beta chain sequence. The sample is drawn from a study of blood T cell repertoires in COVID-19. Study-level information: Samples representing acute and convalescent COVID-19 were sourced from the United States, Italy and Spain. Sample material is recorded as cDNA or gDNA derived from T cells, B-cell-depleted T cells, or PBMCs.

The CDR3 consists of 14 residues. The germline V gene encodes CDR1 SGHKS and CDR2 YYEKEE (reference sequence). V shed 4 bases and J shed 1 base, with 11 bases lying between them. In the original workflow: Cell counts per sample came from amplifying reference gene primers. The data were produced by immunoSEQ multiplex PCR, yet TCRdb's version contains in-frame clones alone and is incomplete. V and J calls and clone size come straight from that table; D and trimming were deduced from the DNA. The sample gives fewer than 350,000 clones, roughly 91% of which show up once; about 2% is in the top ten. Which cohort a participant joined came from the clinical history participants gave.

Sample: PBMCs or T cells enriched from blood (not recorded which). V usage is TRBV5-5 and J usage is TRBJ1-1, with D unresolved. The sequence derives from a woman aged 40 to 50 with acute COVID-19. This CDR3 is CASSPAGKNTEAFF. The CDR3 DNA reads as TGTGCCAGCAGCCCGGCGGGAAAGAACACTGAAGCTTTCTTT.